This TCR beta chain is from a study of control samples from healthy donors and cancer patients. V was clipped by 4 bases and J by 5 bases; unmatched bases: 7. CDR1 and CDR2 (germline): SGHRS, YFSETQ. The CDR3 length is 14 residues. Libraries were prepared by immunoSEQ multiplex PCR; TCRdb keeps only in-frame clonotypes and omits some of them. The data show roughly 180,000 clones, 91% seen once. The chain uses TRBV5-1 and TRBJ2-7, with 9 bases identical to TRBD2. Sequencing was carried out using blood. This TCR came from a woman between 35 and 50 years old in good health. This CDR3 reads CASSGGGAFDEQYF. CDR3 sequence (DNA): TGCGCCAGCAGCGGCGGGGGGGCCTTCGACGAGCAGTACTTC.